The text below deals with one T cell receptor beta chain. The antigen remains undetermined. Libraries were prepared by immunoSEQ multiplex PCR; TCRdb keeps only in-frame clonotypes and omits some of them. The data show 140,000 to 150,000 clones, about 88% seen once. The data stem from a study of T cell responses to AZD1222 COVID-19 vaccine. Whole-study context: Second doses at about 4 or about 12 weeks were pooled.

Study conclusions and caveats: The span of vaccine-associated CD4 TCRs extended across spike, with dominance at 160-218 and 743-854.

CDR1 and CDR2 (germline): KGHSH, LQKENI. V dropped 0 bases and J dropped 2; count of bases not matched to a gene: 9. The CDR3 is 17 residues long. The receptor comes from an adult in good health. The material was peripheral blood, obtained on day 0 of AZD1222 vaccination. V usage is TRBV18 and J usage is TRBJ2-7; TRBD2 matches 8 bases. The CDR3 spells CASSPPGLSGATYEQYF. CDR3 sequence (DNA): TGTGCCAGCTCACCACCGGGCCTTAGCGGGGCCACCTACGAGCAGTACTTC.